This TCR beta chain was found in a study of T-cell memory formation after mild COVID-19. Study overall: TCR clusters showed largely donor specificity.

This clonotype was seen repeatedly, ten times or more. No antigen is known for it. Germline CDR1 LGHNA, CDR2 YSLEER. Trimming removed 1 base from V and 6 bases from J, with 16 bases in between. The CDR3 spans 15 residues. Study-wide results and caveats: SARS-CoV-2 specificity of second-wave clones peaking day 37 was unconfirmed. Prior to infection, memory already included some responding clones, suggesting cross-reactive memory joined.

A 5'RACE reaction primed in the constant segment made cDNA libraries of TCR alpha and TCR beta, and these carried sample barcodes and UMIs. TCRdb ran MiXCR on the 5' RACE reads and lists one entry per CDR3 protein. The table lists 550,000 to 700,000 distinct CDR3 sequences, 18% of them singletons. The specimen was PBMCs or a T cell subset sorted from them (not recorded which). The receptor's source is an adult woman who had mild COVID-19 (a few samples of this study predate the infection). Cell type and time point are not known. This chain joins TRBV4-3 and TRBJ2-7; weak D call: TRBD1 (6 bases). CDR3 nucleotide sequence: TGCGCCAGCAGCCAAGGTGCAGGGGCGGCTGGCGAGCAGTACTTC. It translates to CASSQGAGAAGEQYF.